The clone carrying this TCR beta chain is a singleton in its sample. Its antigen is undetermined. The record originates from a study of CD8 T cells in ankylosing spondylitis. Broader study findings: Significant enrichment of disease-linked clones was reportedly seen in matched ankylosing spondylitis synovial fluid. Some of these motif variants have turned up before, in reports on reactive arthritis synovial fluid and blood. Ankylosing spondylitis blood seemed to carry a telltale TCR beta motif made of under ten highly homologous variants. Disease-linked clones, CD8+, were relatively rare in peripheral blood.

One entry per CDR3 protein results from TCRdb running MiXCR on the 5' RACE reads. The sample has around 100,000 distinct CDR3 sequences, more than 20% seen once. The clonotype comes from a male donor with ankylosing spondylitis. The sample was synovial fluid, either unsorted or a sorted T cell fraction (not recorded which).

The DNA of the CDR3 is TGTGCCACCAGCAGAGGTAGCGGGAGTGGCCAAGAGACCCAGTACTTC. This codes for CATSRGSGSGQETQYF. The J gene is TRBJ2-5, the V gene TRBV15; TRBD2 matches 9 bases. The CDR3 length is 16 residues. The germline CDR1 and CDR2 sequences are LNHNV and YYDKDF (reference sequence). V gave up 1 base and J gave up 1 base; unmatched junction bases: 4.